Sequencing of this TCR beta chain was carried out in a study of OX40 agonist ivuxolimab in advanced cancers. Overall study context: The patients got ivuxolimab, which is an agonistic anti-OX40 (CD134) antibody. Study-wide results and caveats: At 0.1 to 3.0 mg/kg, CD4+ and CD8+ blood T cells expanded clonally by week 6.

Assay: immunoSEQ multiplex PCR; the TCRdb copy retains only in-frame clones and omits some. The table records under 55,000 clones, roughly four fifths of them present only once. There are 12 residues in the CDR3. V lost 6 bases and J lost 4, with 10 bases in between. Germline CDR1 SNHLY, CDR2 FYNNEI. Worth noting for this clone: Its antigen remains unidentified.

The sequence derives from an adult with an advanced solid tumor such as melanoma, head and neck, liver or kidney cancer. The V call is TRBV2, the J call TRBJ2-7; D is unresolved. Sequencing was performed on CD4+ or CD8+ T cells sorted from blood, taken in a trial of the OX40 agonist ivuxolimab. The CDR3 is CASSEQWYEQYF. The CDR3 DNA is TGTGCCAGCAGCGAACAGTGGTACGAGCAGTACTTC.